This T cell receptor beta chain was identified in a study of blood T cell repertoires in COVID-19. Study information: The United States, Italy and Spain provided the acute and convalescent COVID-19 samples.

Germline V CDR1 and CDR2: SSHAT, FNYEAQ (reference sequence). This CDR3 region has 15 residues. Original processing notes: Reference gene primer amplification gave estimated nucleated cell counts. Only in-frame clones appear in the TCRdb table, and some are missing; sequencing was by immunoSEQ multiplex PCR. V and J calls and clone size are as listed in that table; D and trimming were resolved from the DNA. The sample lists about 180,000 clones; 83% were seen once. With respect to this clone: A read error may account for a junction end that differs from germline.

What was sequenced was peripheral blood. The clonotype originates from a human donor in a cohort sampled during active COVID-19. This chain joins TRBV7-7 and TRBJ2-1, with D maybe TRBD1 (7 bases). DNA of the CDR3: TGTGCTAGCAGCTTAGCGCGGGACAGTTTCAATGAGCAGTTCTTC. It codes for CASSLARDSFNEQFF.